This T cell receptor beta chain appears in the sequencing data of a study of T cells in Graves' hyperthyroidism and ophthalmopathy. Researchers defined stable Graves' hyperthyroidism as no ophthalmopathy progression within 18 months. Using RNA transcripts as the source, TCR beta CDR3 regions were amplified. HTBI primers drove first-round RT-PCR of the TCR CDR3. Via MiXCR, TCRdb re-called the multiplex PCR reads, giving one row per CDR3 protein. The table includes some 50,000 distinct CDR3 sequences, around 55% detected once. At least ten counts were recorded for this clonotype. The CDR3 totals 16 residues. Germline V lookup: CDR1 MNHEY, CDR2 SVGEGT. The V segment lost 6 bases and the J segment 3 bases; nucleotides outside the gene matches: 10.

What was sequenced was peripheral blood or thyroid tissue (not recorded which). This receptor was identified in a man aged 18 to 30 with Graves' hyperthyroidism. The V and J genes are TRBV6-2 or TRBV6-3 and TRBJ2-2; 7 bases line up with TRBD2. DNA of the CDR3: TGTGCCAGCAGCCAGCCTCGACTAGCACACACCGGGGAGCTGTTTTTT. This codes for CASSQPRLAHTGELFF.